This T cell receptor (beta chain) was observed in a study of T cells in Graves' hyperthyroidism and ophthalmopathy. The wider study: Staff took peripheral blood when the initial diagnosis was made, before any treatment began.

This CDR3 comprises 14 residues. Trimming removed 2 bases at V and 3 bases at J, with 10 bases between. This clonotype was seen at least ten times. Amplified regions were TCR beta CDR3 sequences from RNA transcripts. HTBI primers drove first-round RT-PCR of the TCR CDR3. TCRdb re-called the multiplex PCR reads through MiXCR, storing one row per CDR3 protein. This sample has roughly 580,000 distinct CDR3 sequences, with about 14% found just once. Exclusion followed for patients with uncontrolled infection, other autoimmune disease, pregnancy or lactation. The chain combines TRBV12-3 or TRBV12-4 with TRBJ1-2, with D possibly TRBD1 on 6 matching bases. The sequence derives from a woman younger than 45 with Graves' hyperthyroidism that later progressed to Graves' ophthalmopathy. The sequenced sample was blood. The CDR3 sequence is CASSLRQGYYGYTF. The CDR3 nucleotides read TGTGCCAGCAGTTTAAGGCAGGGGTACTATGGCTACACCTTC.